These T cell receptor beta chains were read from a single sample in a study of memory CD4+ T cells and cytomegalovirus serostatus. TCRdb keeps only in-frame clones here, not all; method: immunoSEQ multiplex PCR. The data contain tens of thousands of clones, roughly 78% of them singletons. The source material was memory CD4+ T cells from blood. Receptors originate from an adult in good health and CMV-seronegative. Both conserved end residues are part of each CDR3. The D gene is left open where the match is weak. Clone sizes are given selectively: once, few, many, or a class where the clone is expanded.

abundance	d_gene	v_gene	j_gene	CDR3nt	CDR3aa
-	-	TRBV5-1	TRBJ1-6	TGCGCCAGCAGCTTGTCTGGGGGGGCAAGAGATTCACCCCTCCACTTT	CASSLSGGARDSPLHF
-	-	TRBV27	TRBJ1-6	TGTGCCACCTCGGGGGTCAGGGATAATTCACCCCTCCACTTT	CATSGVRDNSPLHF
-	-	TRBV30	TRBJ2-6	TGTGCCTGGAGTGTTACGCTCTCTGGGGCCAACGTCCTGACTTTC	CAWSVTLSGANVLTF
-	-	TRBV14	TRBJ2-2	TGTGCCAGCAGCCGGAAGAACACCGGGGAGCTGTTTTTT	CASSRKNTGELFF
-	-	TRBV4-2	TRBJ1-4	TGTGCCAGCAGCCAAGATCGAAATGAAAAACTGTTTTTT	CASSQDRNEKLFF
-	-	TRBV4-3	TRBJ2-3	TGCGCCAGCAGCCAAGATCCCTCGACGCCGGGGGCCTCCTGGGGTACAGATACGCAGTATTTT	CASSQDPSTPGASWGTDTQYF
-	TRBD1	TRBV7-2	TRBJ2-5	TGTGCCAGCAGCTCCACACAGGGGTACGAGACCCAGTACTTC	CASSSTQGYETQYF
-	-	TRBV2	TRBJ1-1	TGTGCCAGCAGTGCGTTCCCAGGGAACACTGAAGCTTTCTTT	CASSAFPGNTEAFF
-	-	TRBV2	TRBJ2-3	TGTGCCAGCGGTCAACGGGGGCTTAGCACAGATACGCAGTATTTT	CASGQRGLSTDTQYF
-	-	TRBV2	TRBJ2-7	TGTGCCAGCAGTCGGGACGGGGCCCCCCACTACGAGCAGTACTTC	CASSRDGAPHYEQYF
few	-	TRBV30	TRBJ1-1	TGTGCCTGGAGTGGCCCGAACACTGAAGCTTTCTTT	CAWSGPNTEAFF
once	-	TRBV14	TRBJ2-7	TGTGCCAGCAGCCCCTCGTCCTGGGGCGAGCAGTACTTC	CASSPSSWGEQYF
-	TRBD2	TRBV29-1	TRBJ2-5	TGCAGCGTGACTCCGGGACTAAGGGCAGAGACCCAGTACTTC	CSVTPGLRAETQYF